This T cell receptor (beta chain) was sequenced for a study of post-analysis software for immune sequencing data. Study context: Disease courses included relapsing-remitting, secondary progressive and progressive-relapsing multiple sclerosis. Broader study findings: Four or five TRBV segments were more frequent in patients than controls; TRBV5-6, TRBV5-1 and TRBV20-1 belonged to this group. Among multiple sclerosis patients, normalized Chao1 diversity was significantly below that of controls. Under F measure analysis, samples from one preparation batch co-clustered strongly.

Trimming shortened V by 4 bases and J by 7 bases, and 21 bases separated the two germline ends. The CDR3 is made up of 15 amino acids. CDR1 and CDR2 (germline): SGHRS, YFSETQ. Concerning this clonotype: Its target is not known. This sequence may be a read error, since a much larger clone differs from it by one base.

cDNA libraries of TCR beta carried unique molecular identifiers. Roughly 450,000 cDNA molecules came from around 1 to 10 million T cells. TCRdb reprocessed the PCR reads with MiXCR, giving one entry per CDR3 protein. This sample carries 800,000 to 950,000 distinct CDR3 sequences, about 53% of them seen once, and the ten largest clones take approximately 4.5%. This clonotype originated in a girl aged 10 to 17 with multiple sclerosis. Material: blood. The rearrangement uses TRBV5-1 and TRBJ2-7; a weak D match, TRBD2 (6 bases). As DNA, the CDR3 is TGCGCCAGCAGCCCGGGGGTCGGGAGATTCAATGAGCAGTACTTC. This sequence encodes CASSPGVGRFNEQYF.